What follows are 8 T cell receptor beta chains derived from one specimen sequenced in a study of read filtering for tumor transcriptome and immune sequencing. From roughly 0.4 ug of RNA, a library with molecular barcoded alpha/delta and beta/gamma adaptors was made. TCRdb re-called the reads with MiXCR, one entry per CDR3 protein. This sample yields about 38,000 distinct CDR3 sequences, of which 11% to 15% are seen a single time; about 17% belongs to the top ten. Sequencing was done on a sample of a population of CD138-negative cells sorted from bone marrow. These receptors were obtained from a donor at least 40 years old with multiple myeloma.

The chain couples TRBV2 to TRBJ1-4; 7 nucleotides agree with TRBD1. The CDR3 has 14 residues. CDR1 and CDR2 from the germline V gene are SNHLY and FYNNEI. The V gene end was trimmed by 6 bases and the J gene end by 5 bases; junction bases not matched to a gene: 6. CDR3 coding DNA: TGTGCCAGCAGCACCCCGGGACAGAATGAAAAACTGTTTTTT. Translating gives CASSTPGQNEKLFF.

The V gene is TRBV7-9, the J gene TRBJ2-7, with D tentatively TRBD1 (6 bases). Between the trimmed V and J ends, which lost 2 bases and 5 bases, there was a span of 13 bases. CDR3 length equals 14 residues. Germline V lookup: CDR1 SEHNR, CDR2 FQNEAQ (reference sequence). The CDR3 region is CASSLTGGLDEQYF. The CDR3 DNA sequence: TGTGCCAGCAGCTTAACTGGGGGCCTGGACGAGCAGTACTTC.

This clonotype was seen a few times. This could be a read error, since a much larger clone is one nucleotide away. The CDR3 does not end in the conserved phenylalanine or tryptophan, so this is likely a read error. The CDR3 sequence is CASSAPGLGVGEQFL. The DNA for the CDR3 is TGTGCCAGCAGCGCCCCGGGACTAGGGGTCGGTGAGCAGTTCCTC. The chain employs TRBV9 and TRBJ2-1; 8 positions agree with TRBD2. Germline values: CDR1 SGDLS, CDR2 YYNGEE. The CDR3 has 15 residues. Trimming at V came to 3 bases and at J to 9 bases, leaving 11 bases not matched to a gene.

This clonotype showed up many times. This rearrangement joins TRBV4-3 to TRBJ1-1; D gene ambiguous. This CDR3 comprises 15 residues. Trimming took off 0 bases at V and 10 bases at J, with 18 bases between the two ends. Germline V gene sequence: CDR1 LGHNA, CDR2 YSLEER. The chain's CDR3 is CASSQEEGSVIGAFF. The DNA of the CDR3 is TGCGCCAGCAGCCAAGAGGAGGGTTCTGTAATAGGAGCTTTCTTT.

This clonotype was counted between two and nine times. A far larger clone is one nucleotide away, so this likely arose from a read error. The chain has TRBV7-8 and TRBJ1-2; D gene ambiguous. Germline-derived CDR1 and CDR2 are SGHVS and FQNEAQ. The CDR3 is 15 amino acids. V lost 0 bases to trimming and J lost 4 bases, with 12 bases between them. The CDR3 DNA reads as TGTGCCAGCAGCTTAGCTAATGGACTCACCTATGGCTACACCTTC. It encodes CASSLANGLTYGYTF.

This clonotype was detected a few times. One base away lies a much larger clone, so this may be a sequencing read error. The chain carries TRBV12-3 or TRBV12-4 and TRBJ2-2; D is ambiguous. Trimming pared 6 bases from V and 3 bases from J, leaving 5 bases between. This CDR3 is 12 amino acids long. The CDR3 loop reads CASRWYTGELFF. The CDR3 DNA is TGTGCCAGCAGGTGGTACACCGGGGAGCTGTTTTTT.

This clonotype came up many times. A much larger clone lies one base from this, so it may be a read error. This chain uses TRBV20-1 with TRBJ2-1, with 10 nucleotides matching TRBD1. Germline assignment: CDR1 DFQATT and CDR2 SNEGSKA (reference sequence). This CDR3 region has 14 residues. CDR3 nucleotides: TGCAGTGCTCCCGGGACAGGGGCCTACAATAAGCAGTTCTTC. Translating gives CSAPGTGAYNKQFF.

This clonotype was detected ten times or more. In nucleotides, the CDR3 is TGTGCCAGCAGTAACCAGGGGATTTGGGAAAAACTGTTTTTT. It encodes CASSNQGIWEKLFF. The rearrangement uses TRBV28 and TRBJ1-4, with D possibly being TRBD1 (6 bases). CDR3 size: 14 residues. The ends were cut back, 5 bases at V and 8 bases at J, with 15 bases in the middle. CDR1 is MDHEN, CDR2 SYDVKM, per germline.